Here is one TCR beta chain with its context. What it binds is unknown. ViraFEST assay sequencing came after antigen-specific CD4+ T cells were expanded with viral peptide pools. Culturing for about ten days preceded CD4+ T cell isolation. Participants were given two doses of BNT162b2 or mRNA-1273 vaccine. They grew around 2.2 million PBMC in each well, adding 10 IU/ml IL-2 and 10 ug/ml peptides. It was on days 3 and 7 that half the medium was replaced with IL-2 medium. The junction had 3 bases not matched to a gene; V was cut back by 2 bases and J by 5 bases. From germline, CDR1 is SGHRS and CDR2 YFSETQ. The CDR3 length is 13 residues. Measured with immunoSEQ multiplex PCR; TCRdb has only the in-frame clones, and not every one. The sample contains about 59,000 clones, roughly 80% of which appear only once. This sample is drawn from a study of vaccination effects on CD4 cells after COVID-19. Turning to the study itself: Post-vaccine samples followed the second dose by a median of 72 days.

Sample: CD4+ T cells from PBMCs cultured with HCoV-OC43 spike peptides, taken after COVID-19 vaccination. Subset reported: HCoV-OC43 spike overlapping peptide pool stimulation. The sequence was obtained from a human donor who received a COVID-19 vaccine. The chain links TRBV5-1 to TRBJ1-2, with TRBD1 matching 7 bases. The CDR3, as DNA: TGCGCCAGCAGCTTAGGACAGGAATATGGCTACACCTTC. The encoded protein is CASSLGQEYGYTF.